The 21 T cell receptor beta chains below come from one sample, sequenced in a study of blood T cell repertoires in COVID-19 (dated by TCRdb to between 2020 and 2021). The library was produced with the immunoSEQ multiplex PCR assay. TCRdb carries this immuneACCESS record with in-frame sequences only. Its versions omit some clonotypes, under half of them owing to an unresolved V gene in the studies checked, with the rest unexplained. This sample holds fewer than 350,000 clones; about nine tenths were observed only once. Over 4% of the sample goes to the ten largest clones. Sequenced material: PBMCs or T cells enriched from blood (not recorded which). All receptors come from a man between 60 and 75 years old who had recovered from COVID-19.

The genes are TRBV28 and TRBJ1-1; TRBD1 aligns across 9 bases. From germline, CDR1 is MDHEN and CDR2 SYDVKM. J lost 6 bases, V lost 5 bases, and 4 bases had no gene match. CDR3 size: 13 residues. CDR3 region: CASSEGQGSEAFF. Written as DNA, the CDR3 is TGTGCCAGCAGTGAGGGACAGGGCTCTGAAGCTTTCTTT.

V usage is TRBV28 and J usage is TRBJ1-6; tentative D call: TRBD1 (6 bases). V was shortened by 5 bases and J by 17 bases, with 13 bases between the two germline ends. Looked up from germline, CDR1 is MDHEN and CDR2 is SYDVKM. The CDR3 totals 11 residues. CDR3 region: CASSARTAFHF. In DNA form, the CDR3 reads TGTGCCAGCAGTGCCCGGACAGCATTCCACTTT.

The chain links TRBV7-3 to TRBJ2-5, with 11 bases matching TRBD2. V gave up 5 bases and J gave up 2 bases; unmatched junction bases: 1. The CDR3 runs to 14 residues. From germline, CDR1 is SGHTA and CDR2 FQGTGA. CDR3 DNA: TGTGCCAGCAGCCCTAGCGGGAGGCAAGAGACCCAGTACTTC. Its translation is CASSPSGRQETQYF.

V usage is TRBV18 and J usage is TRBJ2-6; 10 bases agree with TRBD1. Germline loops: CDR1 KGHSH, CDR2 LQKENI. CDR3 length equals 17 residues. V lost 5 bases, J lost 2 bases, and 6 bases stayed unmatched. As DNA, the CDR3 is TGTGCCAGCTCATTTACCGGGACAGGGGCTGGGGCCAACGTCCTGACTTTC. Translating it yields CASSFTGTGAGANVLTF.

V is TRBV4-1 and J is TRBJ2-7; D unclear. Trimming took off 0 bases at V and 0 bases at J, with 12 bases between the two ends. Germline lookup yields CDR1 MGHRA and CDR2 YSYEKL. The length of the CDR3 is 16 residues. CDR3 loop: CASSQDLVPNSYEQYF. The DNA for the CDR3 is TGCGCCAGCAGCCAAGATCTAGTTCCAAACTCCTACGAGCAGTACTTC.

The chain couples TRBV28 to TRBJ1-4; 9 nucleotides line up with TRBD1. Trimming at V came to 6 bases and at J to 8 bases, leaving 10 bases not matched to a gene. From germline, CDR1 is MDHEN and CDR2 SYDVKM. CDR3 size: 15 residues. Here the CDR3 DNA reads TGTGCCAGCAGCCGCCCGGGACAGGGAGCCGAAAAACTGTTTTTT. This translates into CASSRPGQGAEKLFF.

This chain joins TRBV5-1 and TRBJ2-3, with 9 bases fitting TRBD2. The CDR3 is 16 amino acids. CDR1 and CDR2 from the germline V gene are SGHRS and YFSETQ. Unmatched junction bases numbered 15, after V lost 6 bases and J lost 7 bases. In DNA, the CDR3 is TGCGCCAGCACCCAAGCGGGCGGGAGGGCCGGAAATACGCAGTATTTT. Translated: CASTQAGGRAGNTQYF.

This clone came up a few times. This rearrangement joins TRBV9 to TRBJ2-7, with 7 bases fitting TRBD1. CDR1 is SGDLS and CDR2 is YYNGEE in the germline V gene. V was pared by 3 bases and J by 2 bases, with 8 bases of the junction left unmatched. CDR3 length: 15 residues. Here the CDR3 reads CASSGGRQGTYEQYF. DNA of the CDR3: TGTGCCAGCAGCGGGGGTAGACAGGGCACCTACGAGCAGTACTTC.

This chain connects TRBV19 to TRBJ2-3, with a possible D match to TRBD1 (6 bases). The length of the CDR3 is 13 residues. The ends were cut back, 5 bases at V and 6 bases at J, with 12 bases in the middle. The germline CDR1 and CDR2 sequences are LNHDA and SQIVND (reference sequence). The CDR3, as DNA: TGTGCCAGTAGTGTAACAGGGTGGGATACGCAGTATTTT. This gives the protein CASSVTGWDTQYF. The full variable domain, rest sourced from reference TRBV19 and TRBJ2-3, is DGGITQSPKYLFRKEGQNVTLSCEQNLNHDAMYWYRQDPGQGLRLIYYSQIVNDFQKGDIAEGYSVSREKKESFPLTVTSAQKNPTAFYLCASSVTGWDTQYFGPGTRLTVL.

The genes are TRBV2 and TRBJ2-7, with 10 bases identical to TRBD2. This CDR3 comprises 15 residues. V shed 6 bases, J shed 0 bases, and the junction held 5 bases outside the gene matches. Germline V gene sequence: CDR1 SNHLY, CDR2 FYNNEI. CDR3 in amino acids: CASRGGTSASYEQYF. The CDR3 DNA reads as TGTGCCAGCAGGGGAGGGACTAGCGCCTCCTACGAGCAGTACTTC. The variable domain in full, with the rest retrieved from reference TRBV2 and TRBJ2-7, is EPEVTQTPSHQVTQMGQEVILRCVPISNHLYFYWYRQILGQKVEFLVSFYNNEISEKSEIFDDQFSVERPDGSNFTLKIRSTKLEDSAMYFCASRGGTSASYEQYFGPGTRLTVT.

The chain recombines TRBV30 with TRBJ2-5; TRBD2 matches at 11 bases. The CDR3 is 15 residues long. The junction had 6 bases not matched to a gene; V was cut back by 1 base and J by 5 bases. The germline gives CDR1 GTSNPN, CDR2 SVGIG (reference sequence). The CDR3, as DNA: TGTGCCTGGAGTGGACTAGCGGGAAGGTTGGAGACCCAGTACTTC. The encoded protein is CAWSGLAGRLETQYF.

The sample holds a few counts of this clone. J is TRBJ1-1 and V is TRBV4-1, with no clear D. CDR1 is MGHRA, CDR2 YSYEKL, per germline. CDR3 length equals 13 residues. V lost 1 base to trimming and J lost 2 bases, with 5 bases between them. The CDR3 here is CASSQGANTEAFF. The CDR3 DNA reads TGCGCCAGCAGCCAAGGCGCCAACACTGAAGCTTTCTTT.

The V call is TRBV24-1, the J call TRBJ1-4, with 8 bases lining up with TRBD1. The CDR3 loop spans 13 amino acids. The ends lost 10 bases at V and 8 bases at J; junction bases unmatched: 8. Germline assignment: CDR1 KGHDR and CDR2 SFDVKD. CDR3 nucleotides: TGTGCCACTAGACAGGGGCGCAGGGAAAAACTGTTTTTT. Protein product: CATRQGRREKLFF.

The V and J genes are TRBV9 and TRBJ1-1, with TRBD1 as a possible D gene (6 bases). The CDR3 totals 15 residues. Per germline, CDR1 SGDLS and CDR2 YYNGEE. Trimming left V 0 bases short and J 4 bases short, with 13 bases between. CDR3 nucleotide sequence: TGTGCCAGCAGCGTAGCCGACAGGAGGAGCACTGAAGCTTTCTTT. As protein: CASSVADRRSTEAFF.

This chain uses TRBV6-5 with TRBJ1-2; possible D gene TRBD1, 6 bases. The V end lost 4 bases, the J end lost 4 bases, and 13 bases lay between the germline ends. The CDR3 has 14 residues. Germline CDR1 MNHEY, CDR2 SVGAGI. CDR3 bases: TGTGCCAGCAGTTCTCATACCAGGGGCTATGGCTACACCTTC. This sequence encodes CASSSHTRGYGYTF.

The CDR3 coding sequence is TGTGCCAGCAGCCCGCGGACAGCCTATGGCTACACCTTC. Amino acid sequence: CASSPRTAYGYTF. This chain joins TRBV6-4 and TRBJ1-2, with D possibly being TRBD1 (6 bases). CDR3 length equals 13 residues. V was shortened by 6 bases and J by 4 bases, with 12 bases between the two germline ends. Germline lookup yields CDR1 MRHNA and CDR2 SNTAGT.

This clone was recorded only once. Other DNA sequences of this sample code for an identical CDR3. The chain uses TRBV19 and TRBJ1-5; possibly TRBD1 for D (6 bases). CDR1 is LNHDA and CDR2 is SQIVND in the germline V gene (reference sequence). V lost 3 bases and J lost 4, with 13 bases in between. The CDR3 is 15 amino acids. The CDR3 here is CASSIWGQGNQPQHF. The CDR3 DNA follows: TGTGCCAGTAGTATTTGGGGTCAGGGGAATCAGCCCCAGCATTTT.

The chain combines TRBV28 with TRBJ1-5; weak D call: TRBD1 (6 bases). The germline V gene encodes CDR1 MDHEN and CDR2 SYDVKM. V was shortened by 4 bases and J by 5 bases, with 12 bases between the two germline ends. This CDR3 region has 14 residues. As DNA, the CDR3 is TGTGCCAGCAGTTCCGGGACACCAGATCAGCCCCAGCATTTT. Translating gives CASSSGTPDQPQHF.

The chain is built from TRBV28 and TRBJ2-1; TRBD2 aligns across 8 bases. The junction had 4 bases not matched to a gene; V was cut back by 9 bases and J by 0 bases. Germline CDR1 and CDR2: MDHEN and SYDVKM. This CDR3 is built from 14 residues. CDR3 sequence: CASRGTSSYNEQFF. CDR3 DNA sequence: TGTGCCAGTCGGGGGACTAGCTCCTACAATGAGCAGTTCTTC.

The J gene is TRBJ1-5, the V gene TRBV6-5; TRBD1 aligns across 9 bases. CDR1 is MNHEY and CDR2 is SVGAGI in the germline V gene. Trimming cost V 7 bases and J 6 bases; bases outside gene matches: 10. This CDR3 has 15 amino acids. The CDR3 DNA is TGTGCCAGCATCTCTGACAGGGGGTTCGGTCAGCCCCAGCATTTT. Its protein is CASISDRGFGQPQHF.

This clone was counted once. The gene calls are TRBV5-1 and TRBJ2-5; the D gene is possibly TRBD2 (6 bases). Trimming removed 0 bases from V and 4 bases from J, with 10 bases in between. The CDR3 length is 14 residues. CDR1 is SGHRS, CDR2 YFSETQ, per germline. The CDR3 bases are TGCGCCAGCAGCTTGGCCGACGGGGGAGAGACCCAGTACTTC. This gives the protein CASSLADGGETQYF.